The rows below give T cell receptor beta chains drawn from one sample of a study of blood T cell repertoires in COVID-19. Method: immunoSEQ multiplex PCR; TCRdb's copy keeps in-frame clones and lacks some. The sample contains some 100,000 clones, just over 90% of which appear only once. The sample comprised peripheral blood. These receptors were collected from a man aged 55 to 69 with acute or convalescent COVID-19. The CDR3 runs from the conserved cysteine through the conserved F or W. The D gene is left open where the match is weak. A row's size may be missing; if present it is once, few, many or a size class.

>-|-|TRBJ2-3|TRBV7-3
TGTGCCAGCAGTTTCCCAAACACAGATACGCAGTATTTT
CASSFPNTDTQYF
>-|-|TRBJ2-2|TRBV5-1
TGCGCCAGCGGGGTAGCGTCGAACACCGGGGAGCTGTTTTTT
CASGVASNTGELFF
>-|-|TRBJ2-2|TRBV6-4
TGTGCCAGCCTCCCTACGACTTTGAACACCGGGGAGCTGTTTTTT
CASLPTTLNTGELFF
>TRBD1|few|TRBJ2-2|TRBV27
TGTGCCAGCAGTTTATCGGGGACAGGGAACACCGGGGAGCTGTTTTTT
CASSLSGTGNTGELFF
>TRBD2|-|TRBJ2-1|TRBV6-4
TGTGCCAGCAGTTTTTTAGCGGGAGTAAGGTACAATGAGCAGTTCTTC
CASSFLAGVRYNEQFF
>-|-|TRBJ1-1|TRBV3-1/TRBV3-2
TGTGCCAGCAGCCAAGGAGGGGGGGGTGGTGAAGCTTTCTTT
CASSQGGGGGEAFF
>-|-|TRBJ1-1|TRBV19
TGTGCCAGTAGTGCGGGACGGCCCAACACTGAAGCTTTCTTT
CASSAGRPNTEAFF
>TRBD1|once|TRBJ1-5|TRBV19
TGTGCCAGTAGTACGGACAGGGGAGCTGATCAGCCCCAGCATTTT
CASSTDRGADQPQHF
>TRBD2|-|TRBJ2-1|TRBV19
TGTGCCAGTAGTACTTTTAGCGGGGGTTACAATGAGCAGTTCTTC
CASSTFSGGYNEQFF
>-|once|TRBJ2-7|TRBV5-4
TGTGCCAGCAGCCACAGGGCGGGCGAGCAGTACTTC
CASSHRAGEQYF
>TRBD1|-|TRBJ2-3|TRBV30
TGTGCCTGGAGTGGAAACCCGACAGGGGGCGAGGTAGATACGCAGTATTTT
CAWSGNPTGGEVDTQYF
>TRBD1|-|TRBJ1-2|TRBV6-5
TGTGCCAGCAGGCGCAGGGGGCTCAACTATGGCTACACCTTC
CASRRRGLNYGYTF
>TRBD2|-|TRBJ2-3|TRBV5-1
TGCGCCAGCTCCTCTGGTAGGGGAGGGTTACCAACTAGCACAGATACGCAGTATTTT
CASSSGRGGLPTSTDTQYF
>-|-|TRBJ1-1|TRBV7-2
TGTGCCAGCAGCCTGACAGAGAACACTGAAGCTTTCTTT
CASSLTENTEAFF
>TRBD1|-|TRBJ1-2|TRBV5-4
TGTGCCAGCAGCTTGACAGGGGGATCAAACTATGGCTACACCTTC
CASSLTGGSNYGYTF
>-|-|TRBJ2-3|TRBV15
TGTGCCACCAGCTTTTGGAGGGACACAGATACGCAGTATTTT
CATSFWRDTDTQYF
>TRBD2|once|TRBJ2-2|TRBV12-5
TGTGCTAGTGGTTTAACGGCGGGAGGAACCGGGGAGCTGTTTTTT
CASGLTAGGTGELFF
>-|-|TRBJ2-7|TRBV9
TGTGCCAGCAGCCCCTTGAGCTCCTACGAGCAGTACTTC
CASSPLSSYEQYF
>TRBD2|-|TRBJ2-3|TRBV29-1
TGCAGCGTGTACGGGGGGAGGGAGGATACGCAGTATTTT
CSVYGGREDTQYF
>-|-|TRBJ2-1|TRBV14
TGTGCCAGCAGCCAAGATCTAGCCCCGAATGAGCAGTTCTTC
CASSQDLAPNEQFF
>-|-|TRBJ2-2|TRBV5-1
TGCGCCAGCAGCTTGGCTTCGGGACAAAACACCGGGGAGCTGTTTTTT
CASSLASGQNTGELFF
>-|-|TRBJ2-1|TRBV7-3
TGTGCCAGCAGCTTACAAGCGAGACCTCCGTACAATGAGCAGTTCTTC
CASSLQARPPYNEQFF
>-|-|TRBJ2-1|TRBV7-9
TGTGCCAGCACCTCAGGCGCCCGACCCTACAATGAGCAGTTCTTC
CASTSGARPYNEQFF
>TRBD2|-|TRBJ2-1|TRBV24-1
TGTGCCACCCGGGTGGCGGGAGCCACTGAGCAGTTCTTC
CATRVAGATEQFF
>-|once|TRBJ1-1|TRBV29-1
TGCAGCGCTCAGACACGACCTAACATGAACACTGAAGCTTTCTTT
CSAQTRPNMNTEAFF
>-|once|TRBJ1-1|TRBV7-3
TGTGCCAGCAGCCCGAATTCGGGGGATGGTGCTTTCTTT
CASSPNSGDGAFF